This TCR beta chain was captured in a study of OX40 agonist ivuxolimab in advanced cancers. The CDR3 is 15 residues long. Germline CDR1 MNHNY, CDR2 SVGAGI (reference sequence). The germline V and J ends were trimmed by 7 bases and 0 bases, with 13 bases remaining between them. The method was immunoSEQ multiplex PCR; TCRdb's version includes in-frame clones alone and lacks a portion of them. The data show about 58,000 clones, with over 75% seen just once and about 3% held by the top ten. Peripheral blood came from all dose cohorts at three timepoints. This clone appeared a few times. Its matching antigen is unknown. Study observations and caveats: Also present in some nonresponders was a low level of normalized T-cell clonal expansion. Which antigen the expanded peripheral T cells recognized is unknown.

The material was CD4+ or CD8+ T cells sorted from blood, obtained in a trial of the OX40 agonist ivuxolimab. The receptor comes from an adult with an advanced solid tumor such as melanoma, head and neck, liver or kidney cancer. The chain couples TRBV6-6 to TRBJ2-1; the D gene is possibly TRBD2 (6 bases). The CDR3: CASTPGVSSYNEQFF. The CDR3 DNA reads as TGTGCCAGCACCCCGGGGGTAAGCTCCTACAATGAGCAGTTCTTC.